This paragraph reports one T cell receptor beta chain. Libraries were prepared by immunoSEQ multiplex PCR; TCRdb keeps only in-frame clonotypes and omits some of them. There are around 92,000 clones in the sample; about 94% occur only once, and less than 2.5% lies in the top ten. The sample originates from a study of T cell changes during pregnancy in multiple sclerosis. The source material was peripheral blood, sampled in the third trimester of pregnancy. This sequence was found in a female donor with multiple sclerosis, enrolled in a pregnancy study.

This CDR3 is CASSLGALRDYQFF. In DNA form, the CDR3 reads TGTGCCAGCAGCTTGGGAGCACTCCGGGACTACCAGTTCTTC. The rearrangement links TRBV5-4 to TRBJ2-1; 7 positions agree with TRBD2. The V and J ends lost 0 bases and 13 bases, in that order; junction bases with no gene match: 10. The CDR3 consists of 14 residues. Germline lookup yields CDR1 SGHNT and CDR2 YYREEE (reference sequence). Using reference TRBV5-4 and TRBJ2-1 for the parts outside the CDR3, the full variable domain is ETGVTQSPTHLIKTRGQQVTLRCSSQSGHNTVSWYQQALGQGPQFIFQYYREEENGRGNFPPRFSGLQFPNYSSELNVNALELDDSALYLCASSLGALRDYQFFGPGTRLTVL.